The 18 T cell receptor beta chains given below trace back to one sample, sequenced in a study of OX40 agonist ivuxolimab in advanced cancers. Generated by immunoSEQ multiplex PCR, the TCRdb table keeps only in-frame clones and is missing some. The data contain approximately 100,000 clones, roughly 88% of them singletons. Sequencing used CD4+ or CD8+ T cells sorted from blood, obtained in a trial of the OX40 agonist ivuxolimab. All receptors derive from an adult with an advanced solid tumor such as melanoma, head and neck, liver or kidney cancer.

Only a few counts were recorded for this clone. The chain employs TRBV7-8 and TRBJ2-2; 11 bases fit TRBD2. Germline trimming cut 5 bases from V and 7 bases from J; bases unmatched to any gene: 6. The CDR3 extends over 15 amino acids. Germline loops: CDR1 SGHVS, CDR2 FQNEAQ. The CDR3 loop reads CASSELAGEIGELFF. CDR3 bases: TGTGCCAGCAGCGAACTAGCGGGAGAGATCGGGGAGCTGTTTTTT.

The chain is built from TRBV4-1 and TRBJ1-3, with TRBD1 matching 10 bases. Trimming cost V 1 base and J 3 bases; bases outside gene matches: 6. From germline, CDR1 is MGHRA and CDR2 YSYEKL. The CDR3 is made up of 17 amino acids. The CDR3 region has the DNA TGCGCCAGCAGCCAAGTTCGACAGGGGGCTGGTGGAAACACCATATATTTT. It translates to CASSQVRQGAGGNTIYF.

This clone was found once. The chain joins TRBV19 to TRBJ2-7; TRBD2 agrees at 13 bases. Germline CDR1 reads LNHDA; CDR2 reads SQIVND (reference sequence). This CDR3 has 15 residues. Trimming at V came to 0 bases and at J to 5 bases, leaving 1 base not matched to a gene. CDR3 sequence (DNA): TGTGCCAGTAGTATAGAAGGACTAGCGGGAGACGAGCAGTACTTC. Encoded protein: CASSIEGLAGDEQYF.

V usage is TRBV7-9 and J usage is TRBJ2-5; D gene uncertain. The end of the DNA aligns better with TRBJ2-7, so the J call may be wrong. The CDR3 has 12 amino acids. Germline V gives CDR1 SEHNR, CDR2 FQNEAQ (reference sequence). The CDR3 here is CASSLGLTEQYF. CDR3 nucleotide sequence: TGTGCCAGCAGCTTAGGCCTAACCGAGCAGTACTTC.

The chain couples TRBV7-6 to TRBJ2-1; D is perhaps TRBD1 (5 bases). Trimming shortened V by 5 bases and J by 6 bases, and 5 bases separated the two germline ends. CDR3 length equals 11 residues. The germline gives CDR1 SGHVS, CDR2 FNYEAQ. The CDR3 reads CASSQGNEQFF. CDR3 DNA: TGTGCCAGCAGCCAGGGCAATGAGCAGTTCTTC. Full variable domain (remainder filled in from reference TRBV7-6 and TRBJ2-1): GAGVSQSPRYKVTKRGQDVALRCDPISGHVSLYWYRQALGQGPEFLTYFNYEAQQDKSGLPNDRFSAERPEGSISTLTIQRTEQRDSAMYRCASSQGNEQFFGPGTRLTVL.

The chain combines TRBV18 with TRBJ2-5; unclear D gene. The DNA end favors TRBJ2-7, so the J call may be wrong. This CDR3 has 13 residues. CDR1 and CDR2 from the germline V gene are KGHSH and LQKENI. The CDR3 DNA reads TGTGCCAGCTCACCTACGGACGGTGTCGAGCAGTACTTC. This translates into CASSPTDGVEQYF.

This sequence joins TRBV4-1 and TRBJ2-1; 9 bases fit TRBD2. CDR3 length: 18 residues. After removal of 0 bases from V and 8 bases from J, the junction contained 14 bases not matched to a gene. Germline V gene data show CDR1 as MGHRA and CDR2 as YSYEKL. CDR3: CASSQEGGRREGLYEQFF. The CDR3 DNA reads TGCGCCAGCAGCCAAGAAGGAGGAAGGCGGGAGGGCCTCTATGAGCAGTTCTTC.

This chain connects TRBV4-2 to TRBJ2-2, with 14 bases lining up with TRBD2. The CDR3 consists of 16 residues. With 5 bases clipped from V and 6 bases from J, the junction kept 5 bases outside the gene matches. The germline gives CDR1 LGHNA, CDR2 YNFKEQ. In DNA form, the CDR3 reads TGTGCCAGCAGCAGGGGACTAGCGGGAGAGCCCGGGGAGCTGTTTTTT. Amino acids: CASSRGLAGEPGELFF.

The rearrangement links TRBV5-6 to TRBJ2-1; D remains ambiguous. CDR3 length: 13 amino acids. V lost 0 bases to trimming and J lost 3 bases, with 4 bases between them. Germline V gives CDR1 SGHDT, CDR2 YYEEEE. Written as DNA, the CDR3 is TGTGCCAGCAGCTTGGGCAGCTACAATGAGCAGTTCTTC. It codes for CASSLGSYNEQFF.

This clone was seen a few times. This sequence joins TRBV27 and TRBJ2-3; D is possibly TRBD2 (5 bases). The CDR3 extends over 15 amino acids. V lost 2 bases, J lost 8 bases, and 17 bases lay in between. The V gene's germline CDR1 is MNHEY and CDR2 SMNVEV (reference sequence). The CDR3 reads CASSLSRLPWGTQYF. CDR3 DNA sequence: TGTGCCAGCAGTTTAAGTAGACTACCATGGGGTACGCAGTATTTT.

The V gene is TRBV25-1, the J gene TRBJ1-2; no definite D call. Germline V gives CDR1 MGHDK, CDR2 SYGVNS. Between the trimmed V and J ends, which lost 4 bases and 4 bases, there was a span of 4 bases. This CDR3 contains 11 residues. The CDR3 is CASSAFYGYTF. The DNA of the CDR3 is TGTGCCAGCAGTGCTTTCTATGGCTACACCTTC.

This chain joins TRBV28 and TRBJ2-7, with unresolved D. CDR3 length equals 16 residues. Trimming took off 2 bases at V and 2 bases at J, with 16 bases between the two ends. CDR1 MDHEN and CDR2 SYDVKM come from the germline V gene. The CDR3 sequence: CASSLAQLAKTYEQYF. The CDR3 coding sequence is TGTGCCAGCAGTTTAGCCCAATTGGCAAAAACCTACGAGCAGTACTTC. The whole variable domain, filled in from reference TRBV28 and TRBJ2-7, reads DVKVTQSSRYLVKRTGEKVFLECVQDMDHENMFWYRQDPGLGLRLIYFSYDVKMKEKGDIPEGYSVSREKKERFSLILESASTNQTSMYLCASSLAQLAKTYEQYFGPGTRLTVT.

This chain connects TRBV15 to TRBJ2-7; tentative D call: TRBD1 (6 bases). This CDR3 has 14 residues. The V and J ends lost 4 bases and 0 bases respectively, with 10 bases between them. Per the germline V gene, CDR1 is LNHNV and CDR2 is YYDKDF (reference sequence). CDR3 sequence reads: CATSKGQSSYEQYF. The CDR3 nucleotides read TGTGCCACCAGCAAAGGACAGTCCTCCTACGAGCAGTACTTC.

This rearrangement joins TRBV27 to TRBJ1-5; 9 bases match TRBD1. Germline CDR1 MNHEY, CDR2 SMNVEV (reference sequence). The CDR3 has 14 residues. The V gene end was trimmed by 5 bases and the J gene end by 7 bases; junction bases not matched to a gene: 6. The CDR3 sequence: CASSETGGGQPQHF. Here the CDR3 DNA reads TGTGCCAGCAGTGAAACAGGGGGCGGGCAGCCCCAGCATTTT.

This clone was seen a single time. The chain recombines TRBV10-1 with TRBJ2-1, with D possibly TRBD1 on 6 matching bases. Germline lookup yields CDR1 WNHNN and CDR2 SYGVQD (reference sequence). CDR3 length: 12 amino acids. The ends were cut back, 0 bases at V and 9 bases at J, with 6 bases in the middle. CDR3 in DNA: TGCGCCAGCAGTGAGTCAGGGGGTGAGCAGTTCTTC. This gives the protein CASSESGGEQFF.

The CDR3 coding sequence is TGTGCCACCAGATCATTTCCCGGGACTCCAATCGACCCGAACTACGAGCAGTACTTC. As protein: CATRSFPGTPIDPNYEQYF. The chain joins TRBV15 to TRBJ2-7; the D gene is possibly TRBD2 (6 bases). Germline CDR1 LNHNV, CDR2 YYDKDF (reference sequence). The CDR3 length is 19 residues. With 6 bases removed from V and 3 bases from J, the gap between germline ends came to 30 bases. The entire variable domain, with the rest obtained from reference TRBV15 and TRBJ2-7, is as follows: DAMVIQNPRYQVTQFGKPVTLSCSQTLNHNVMYWYQQKSSQAPKLLFHYYDKDFNNEADTPDNFQSRRPNTSFCFLDIRSPGLGDTAMYLCATRSFPGTPIDPNYEQYFGPGTRLTVT.

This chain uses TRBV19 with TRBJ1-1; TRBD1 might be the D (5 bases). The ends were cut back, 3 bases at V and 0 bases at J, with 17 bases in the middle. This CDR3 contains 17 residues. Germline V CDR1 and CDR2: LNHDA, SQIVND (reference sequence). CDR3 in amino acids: CASSIPWGRGLNTEAFF. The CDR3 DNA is TGTGCCAGTAGTATCCCTTGGGGGAGGGGATTGAACACTGAAGCTTTCTTT.

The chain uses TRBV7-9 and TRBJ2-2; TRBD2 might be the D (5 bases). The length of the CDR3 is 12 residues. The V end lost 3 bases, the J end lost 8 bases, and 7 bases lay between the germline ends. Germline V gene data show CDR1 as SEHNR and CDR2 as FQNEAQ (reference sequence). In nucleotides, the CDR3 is TGTGCCAGCAGCTTTGAGGGTGGGGAGCTGTTTTTT. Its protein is CASSFEGGELFF.